This T cell receptor beta chain was sequenced in a study of T cells in Graves' hyperthyroidism and ophthalmopathy. At the level of the study: Any treatment followed the collection of peripheral blood at initial diagnosis. Findings and limits, study-wide: Ophthalmopathy was distinguished from stable hyperthyroidism by 13 V-J signatures. Blood also carried most thyroid clonotypes expanded above 0.001.

TCR beta CDR3 regions were amplified from RNA. The HTBI primer set served for first-round RT-PCR of the TCR CDR3. From the multiplex PCR reads, TCRdb called clonotypes with MiXCR, one entry per CDR3 protein. This table has hundreds of thousands of distinct CDR3 sequences, roughly 15% appearing once. About this clonotype: As yet, its antigen is unknown. This could be a read error, since a much larger clone is one nucleotide away.

CDR1 and CDR2 from the germline V gene are KGHDR and SFDVKD. The CDR3 is 13 amino acids. V is TRBV24-1 and J is TRBJ2-7, with D tentatively TRBD1 or TRBD2 (5 bases each). Sequencing was done on a sample of blood. The receptor comes from a woman in her forties with Graves' ophthalmopathy. CDR3 DNA sequence: TGTTCCACCAGTGATGGTGGGGGTGGAGAGCAGTACTTC. Translated: CSTSDGGGGEQYF.